These 16 T cell receptor beta chains came from one sample sequenced in a study of post-analysis software for immune sequencing data. Study-wide results and caveats: A handful of TRBV segments were significantly more frequent in patients than in controls. TRBV5-6, TRBV5-1 and TRBV20-1 were among these segments.

Their recognized antigens are unknown. TCR beta libraries were prepared from cDNA with unique molecular identifiers. Each CDR3 protein is one row after TCRdb ran MiXCR on the PCR reads. The sample holds a few hundred thousand distinct CDR3 sequences; about a third are singletons and the top ten take about an eighth. The source material was blood. Receptors were obtained from a girl aged 10 to 17 with multiple sclerosis.

V usage is TRBV4-1 and J usage is TRBJ2-3; D perhaps matches TRBD1 (6 bases). The V and J ends lost 0 bases and 4 bases respectively, with 8 bases between them. Germline V CDR1 and CDR2: MGHRA, YSYEKL. The CDR3 extends over 14 amino acids. CDR3 DNA sequence: TGCGCCAGCAGCCAAGAGGGGGCGCCAGATACGCAGTATTTT. Translating gives CASSQEGAPDTQYF.

This clonotype was observed at least ten times. V is TRBV3-1 and J is TRBJ2-7; D is possibly TRBD2 (6 bases). Trimming removed 1 base at V and 6 bases at J, with 13 bases between. Per the germline V gene, CDR1 is LGHDT and CDR2 is YNNKEL (reference sequence). The CDR3 runs 14 residues. For the CDR3, the DNA is TGTGCCAGCAGCCAAGTCGGTCTAGCGCTCGAGCAGTACTTC. Its protein is CASSQVGLALEQYF.

This clonotype showed up many times. The chain uses TRBV29-1 and TRBJ2-7, with D possibly being TRBD1 or TRBD2 (5 bases each). The V end lost 6 bases, the J end lost 2 bases, and 14 bases lay between the germline ends. This CDR3 contains 13 residues. CDR1 and CDR2 from the germline V gene are SQVTM and ANQGSEA. The DNA for the CDR3 is TGCAGCGTCGCCGGGACCGTGACCTACGAGCAGTACTTC. Protein sequence: CSVAGTVTYEQYF.

This clonotype came up many times. This chain connects TRBV4-1 to TRBJ2-3, with D possibly matching TRBD2 (6 bases). The germline gives CDR1 MGHRA, CDR2 YSYEKL. The CDR3 covers 13 residues. V lost 4 bases and J lost 5, with 10 bases in between. CDR3 loop: CASSPRLVDTQYF. CDR3 nucleotides: TGCGCCAGCAGCCCTCGACTAGTAGATACGCAGTATTTT.

The table lists this clonotype with a few counts. The gene calls are TRBV6-5 and TRBJ2-3, with D possibly TRBD2 on 5 matching bases. The V gene lost 6 bases and the J gene lost 0 bases, with 13 bases spanning the gap. CDR1 MNHEY and CDR2 SVGAGI come from the germline V gene. The CDR3 is 15 residues long. This chain's CDR3 is CASSPLRASTDTQYF. The CDR3 DNA is TGTGCCAGCAGCCCGTTGAGGGCGAGCACAGATACGCAGTATTTT.

The rearrangement uses TRBV20-1 and TRBJ2-3; D possibly corresponds to TRBD2 (5 bases). The ends were cut back, 3 bases at V and 1 base at J, with 20 bases in the middle. Germline V gene data show CDR1 as DFQATT and CDR2 as SNEGSKA (reference sequence). The CDR3 sequence is 17 residues long. The CDR3 coding sequence is TGCAGTGCTAGGGGCGACCTACTAGGCCGCCGCACAGATACGCAGTATTTT. This sequence encodes CSARGDLLGRRTDTQYF.

This clonotype appeared a few times. This rearrangement joins TRBV20-1 to TRBJ1-2; no firm D call. This CDR3 has 13 amino acids. Germline loops: CDR1 DFQATT, CDR2 SNEGSKA (reference sequence). V was clipped by 5 bases and J by 8 bases, with 18 bases between them. The CDR3 sequence: CSAGPEGGWGYTF. The CDR3 DNA sequence: TGCAGTGCTGGGCCAGAAGGAGGGTGGGGCTACACCTTC.

This clonotype was picked up a small number of times. The chain uses TRBV12-3 or TRBV12-4 and TRBJ2-3, with TRBD2 matching over 11 bases. The CDR3 has 17 amino acids. The trim removed 3 bases at V and 4 bases at J, leaving 9 bases unmatched. CDR3 region: CASSLPSGGPRSDTQYF. The CDR3 DNA reads as TGTGCCAGCAGTTTGCCTAGCGGGGGGCCCCGGTCAGATACGCAGTATTTT.

This chain connects TRBV6-1 to TRBJ1-2, with D maybe TRBD1 (6 bases). There are 12 residues in the CDR3. Germline CDR1 and CDR2: MNHNS and SASEGT. With 7 bases removed from V and 9 bases from J, the gap between germline ends came to 15 bases. The CDR3 sequence is CASTTGLRSYTF. The CDR3 bases are TGTGCCAGCACCACAGGGTTGCGGAGCTACACCTTC.

The gene calls are TRBV20-1 and TRBJ2-3; D possibly corresponds to TRBD2 (6 bases). The germline V gene encodes CDR1 DFQATT and CDR2 SNEGSKA (reference sequence). The CDR3 covers 16 residues. V was clipped by 0 bases and J by 10 bases, with 23 bases between them. The CDR3 sequence is CSARDRQTTPREAQYF. CDR3 sequence (DNA): TGCAGTGCTAGAGATCGGCAAACCACCCCGAGGGAGGCGCAGTATTTT.

V gene TRBV2 combines with J gene TRBJ2-5; 13 bases map to TRBD2. V was clipped by 3 bases and J by 5 bases; unmatched bases: 3. Germline V gives CDR1 SNHLY, CDR2 FYNNEI. This CDR3 has 15 amino acids. The CDR3 sequence is CASSDGLAGVETQYF. Here the CDR3 DNA reads TGTGCCAGCAGTGACGGACTAGCGGGGGTGGAGACCCAGTACTTC.

This clonotype was recorded only once. CDR3 loop: CSAPHPTGIYNEQFF. The CDR3 DNA follows: TGCAGTGCCCCCCACCCGACAGGGATATACAATGAGCAGTTCTTC. This chain uses TRBV20-1 with TRBJ2-1, with TRBD1 matching 7 bases. The CDR3 covers 15 residues. After removal of 6 bases from V and 4 bases from J, the junction contained 12 bases not matched to a gene. Germline V gives CDR1 DFQATT, CDR2 SNEGSKA (reference sequence).

This clonotype was seen only a few times. The chain joins TRBV2 to TRBJ1-1; 7 bases fit TRBD1. This CDR3 has 14 amino acids. CDR1 is SNHLY, CDR2 FYNNEI, per germline. V lost 3 bases to trimming and J lost 5 bases; unmatched junction nucleotides: 6. The chain's CDR3 is CASSDYDRVTEAFF. CDR3 in DNA: TGTGCCAGCAGTGATTATGACAGGGTTACTGAAGCTTTCTTT.

This clonotype was counted between two and nine times. One junction end disagrees with the germline gene, perhaps due to a read error. This chain connects TRBV20-1 to TRBJ2-1; the match to TRBD2 covers 14 bases. The CDR3 consists of 18 residues. Per germline, CDR1 DFQATT and CDR2 SNEGSKA (reference sequence). The CDR3 DNA reads TGCAGTGCTAGATCAGGACTAGCGGGGGGCCATTCGGCCAATCAGCAGTTCTTC. This translates into CSARSGLAGGHSANQQFF.

This sequence joins TRBV12-3 or TRBV12-4 and TRBJ1-1; possible D gene TRBD1, 5 bases. This CDR3 is 15 amino acids long. With 3 bases removed from V and 0 bases from J, the gap between germline ends came to 11 bases. CDR3 amino acids: CASSFGAGMNTEAFF. The CDR3, as DNA: TGTGCCAGCAGTTTTGGGGCGGGGATGAACACTGAAGCTTTCTTT.

V is TRBV7-9 and J is TRBJ2-4, with D possibly matching TRBD2 (6 bases). Germline V gives CDR1 SEHNR, CDR2 FQNEAQ (reference sequence). The CDR3 has 14 amino acids. The V and J ends lost 0 bases and 7 bases respectively, with 10 bases between them. CDR3 DNA: TGTGCCAGCAGCTTAGCGCGGGGACCGAACATTCAGTACTTC. It is translated as CASSLARGPNIQYF. Combining the CDR3 with reference TRBV7-9 and TRBJ2-4 gives the whole variable domain DTGVSQNPRHKITKRGQNVTFRCDPISEHNRLYWYRQTLGQGPEFLTYFQNEAQLEKSRLLSDRFSAERPKGSFSTLEIQRTEQGDSAMYLCASSLARGPNIQYFGAGTRLSVL.